The 25 T cell receptor beta chains presented below share a single source sample, sequenced in a study of T cell changes during pregnancy in multiple sclerosis. This table comes from immunoSEQ multiplex PCR, and its TCRdb copy is limited to in-frame clones, with some not included. The data hold about 35,000 clones, with 93% observed a single time. The sample here was CD4+ T cells from peripheral blood mononuclear cells, taken in the first trimester of pregnancy. Receptors originate from a female donor with multiple sclerosis, enrolled in a pregnancy study.

This clone appeared once. The chain is built from TRBV6-5 and TRBJ2-7; D possibly corresponds to TRBD1 (5 bases). V lost 7 bases, J lost 6 bases, and 16 bases lay in between. This CDR3 has 13 residues. Germline V gene lookup returns CDR1 MNHEY and CDR2 SVGAGI. CDR3 loop: CASKPRASGEQYF. The CDR3 DNA is TGTGCCAGCAAACCCAGGGCGTCTGGCGAGCAGTACTTC.

This clone was seen more than once but under ten times. The chain carries TRBV5-1 and TRBJ1-3; D remains ambiguous. The ends were cut back, 0 bases at V and 1 base at J, with 5 bases in the middle. The CDR3 is 14 amino acids. Germline assignment: CDR1 SGHRS and CDR2 YFSETQ. CDR3 region: CASSLGGSGNTIYF. The CDR3 DNA is TGCGCCAGCAGCTTGGGAGGGTCTGGAAACACCATATATTTT.

The chain has TRBV5-4 and TRBJ2-1; D might be TRBD1 (6 bases). CDR1 is SGHNT and CDR2 is YYREEE in the germline V gene (reference sequence). With 3 bases removed from V and 4 bases from J, the gap between germline ends came to 8 bases. The CDR3 loop spans 13 amino acids. In DNA, the CDR3 is TGTGCCAGCAGCTATACAGGGTACAATGAGCAGTTCTTC. Its protein is CASSYTGYNEQFF. Full variable domain (missing parts from reference TRBV5-4 and TRBJ2-1): ETGVTQSPTHLIKTRGQQVTLRCSSQSGHNTVSWYQQALGQGPQFIFQYYREEENGRGNFPPRFSGLQFPNYSSELNVNALELDDSALYLCASSYTGYNEQFFGPGTRLTVL.

This sequence joins TRBV6-4 and TRBJ2-1; 13 bases agree with TRBD2. The CDR3 covers 16 residues. The V and J ends lost 5 bases and 9 bases, in that order; junction bases with no gene match: 10. Germline assignment: CDR1 MRHNA and CDR2 SNTAGT. The CDR3 DNA reads as TGTGCCAGCAGTTCCCTCGGACTAGCGGGAGTAGGTGAGCAGTTCTTC. It translates to CASSSLGLAGVGEQFF.

The chain combines TRBV4-1 with TRBJ2-3, with TRBD2 as a possible D gene (5 bases). V was pared by 1 base and J by 2 bases, with 10 bases between. Germline V gives CDR1 MGHRA, CDR2 YSYEKL. This CDR3 is 15 amino acids long. The CDR3 loop reads CASSQGWTPTDTQYF. In DNA form, the CDR3 reads TGCGCCAGCAGCCAAGGCTGGACTCCCACAGATACGCAGTATTTT.

The CDR3 nucleotides read TGTGCCAGTAGTAAAGGACAGGCCTACAATGAAAAACTGTTTTTT. Protein: CASSKGQAYNEKLFF. The chain combines TRBV19 with TRBJ1-4, with 7 bases matching TRBD1. The CDR3 runs to 15 residues. The germline gives CDR1 LNHDA, CDR2 SQIVND (reference sequence). With 4 bases clipped from V and 5 bases from J, the junction kept 7 bases outside the gene matches. Filled out from reference TRBV19 and TRBJ1-4, the complete variable domain reads DGGITQSPKYLFRKEGQNVTLSCEQNLNHDAMYWYRQDPGQGLRLIYYSQIVNDFQKGDIAEGYSVSREKKESFPLTVTSAQKNPTAFYLCASSKGQAYNEKLFFGSGTQLSVL.

The V call is TRBV18, the J call TRBJ2-7; 11 bases agree with TRBD1. Germline trimming cut 3 bases from V and 2 bases from J; bases unmatched to any gene: 6. The CDR3 runs 16 residues. The germline V gene has CDR1 KGHSH and CDR2 LQKENI. The CDR3 here is CASSPSQGQGAYEQYF. The CDR3, as DNA: TGTGCCAGCTCACCGTCCCAGGGACAGGGGGCCTACGAGCAGTACTTC.

This chain links TRBV9 with TRBJ2-6; 7 positions match TRBD2. CDR3 size: 20 residues. Looked up from germline, CDR1 is SGDLS and CDR2 is YYNGEE. V gave up 0 bases and J gave up 2 bases; unmatched junction bases: 14. The CDR3 bases are TGTGCCAGCAGCGTAGAGTCCCGGGGGGAGTGGAATGCTGGGGCCAACGTCCTGACTTTC. Protein sequence: CASSVESRGEWNAGANVLTF.

The rearrangement joins TRBV15 to TRBJ2-1, with 7 bases that match TRBD1. In germline, CDR1 is LNHNV, CDR2 YYDKDF (reference sequence). V shed 0 bases, J shed 9 bases, and the junction held 8 bases outside the gene matches. The CDR3 loop spans 15 amino acids. As DNA, the CDR3 is TGTGCCACCAGCAGAGAAGGGGGCGCGATAGGTGAGCAGTTCTTC. It is translated as CATSREGGAIGEQFF.

V is TRBV28 and J is TRBJ2-5; D remains unclear. Trimming shortened V by 2 bases and J by 11 bases, and 12 bases separated the two germline ends. Germline CDR1 is MDHEN and CDR2 is SYDVKM. This CDR3 spans 12 amino acids. CDR3 DNA: TGTGCCAGCAGTTTAGTAATAGGCAGGCAGTACTTC. Translation gives CASSLVIGRQYF.

The chain is built from TRBV4-2 and TRBJ1-5; 7 nucleotides align to TRBD1. The V and J ends lost 2 bases and 3 bases, in that order; junction bases with no gene match: 4. CDR1 is LGHNA, CDR2 YNFKEQ, per germline. The length of the CDR3 is 15 residues. This CDR3 is CASSQTGTDNQPQHF. The CDR3 DNA reads TGTGCCAGCAGCCAAACCGGGACAGACAATCAGCCCCAGCATTTT.

As concerns this clone: Other nucleotide sequences in the sample specify the same CDR3. The V and J genes are TRBV2 and TRBJ1-5; D gene uncertain. CDR3 length equals 14 residues. V was pared by 4 bases and J by 4 bases, with 11 bases between. The germline V gene encodes CDR1 SNHLY and CDR2 FYNNEI. The CDR3 loop reads CASSARPLNQPQHF. In DNA form, the CDR3 reads TGTGCCAGCAGTGCTAGGCCGTTGAATCAGCCCCAGCATTTT. Variable domain in full (rest from reference TRBV2 and TRBJ1-5): EPEVTQTPSHQVTQMGQEVILRCVPISNHLYFYWYRQILGQKVEFLVSFYNNEISEKSEIFDDQFSVERPDGSNFTLKIRSTKLEDSAMYFCASSARPLNQPQHFGDGTRLSIL.

V gene TRBV2 combines with J gene TRBJ1-1; 9 nucleotides match TRBD1. This CDR3 spans 15 amino acids. From germline, CDR1 is SNHLY and CDR2 FYNNEI. V shed 10 bases and J 0 bases; nucleotides not matched to a gene: 9. The CDR3 DNA reads TGTGCCAACCTTCCGGGACAGGGCTTGAACACTGAAGCTTTCTTT. Encoded protein: CANLPGQGLNTEAFF.

The rearrangement links TRBV7-2 to TRBJ2-1, with 10 bases matching TRBD2. The CDR3 consists of 16 residues. Germline loops: CDR1 SGHTA, CDR2 FQGNSA. V trimming: 0 bases; J trimming: 8 bases; junction bases outside the gene matches: 7. The CDR3 region is CASSLAGGLAMYEQFF. For the CDR3, the DNA is TGTGCCAGCAGCTTAGCGGGGGGACTAGCGATGTATGAGCAGTTCTTC.

The rearrangement links TRBV9 to TRBJ2-2; 7 positions match TRBD1. CDR1 SGDLS and CDR2 YYNGEE come from the germline V gene. The trim removed 0 bases at V and 7 bases at J, leaving 9 bases unmatched. The CDR3 runs 16 residues. Written as DNA, the CDR3 is TGTGCCAGCAGCGTAGGAGGGGGCGGTATGATCGGGGAGCTGTTTTTT. Encoded protein: CASSVGGGGMIGELFF.

J is TRBJ2-6 and V is TRBV18; TRBD2 is a possible D gene (6 bases). The CDR3 length is 15 residues. Trimming removed 2 bases from V and 1 base from J, with 6 bases in between. The germline gives CDR1 KGHSH, CDR2 LQKENI. The CDR3 nucleotides are TGTGCCAGCTCACCAGGGAGGTCTGGGGCCAACGTCCTGACTTTC. Translating gives CASSPGRSGANVLTF.

The V call is TRBV10-3, the J call TRBJ1-6, with TRBD1 matching over 7 bases. The CDR3 spans 16 residues. The germline V gene has CDR1 ENHRY and CDR2 SYGVKD. The junction had 7 bases not matched to a gene; V was cut back by 3 bases and J by 5 bases. The CDR3: CAISETGAGNNSPLHF. The CDR3 DNA is TGTGCCATCAGTGAAACAGGGGCAGGGAATAATTCACCCCTCCACTTT.

V and J are TRBV19 and TRBJ2-2, with a possible D match to TRBD1 (5 bases). The V end lost 3 bases, the J end lost 4 bases, and 12 bases lay between the germline ends. Germline lookup yields CDR1 LNHDA and CDR2 SQIVND (reference sequence). The CDR3 sequence is 15 residues long. CDR3 coding DNA: TGTGCCAGTAGTATTGGTCAGGGCGGCACCGGGGAGCTGTTTTTT. Its translation is CASSIGQGGTGELFF.

The chain uses TRBV29-1 and TRBJ1-1, with 7 nucleotides matching TRBD1. Per germline, CDR1 SQVTM and CDR2 ANQGSEA. The CDR3 runs 13 residues. V lost 7 bases and J lost 0; bases outside the gene matches: 5. CDR3 in amino acids: CSGRQGLNTEAFF. In nucleotides, the CDR3 is TGCAGCGGTAGACAGGGATTGAACACTGAAGCTTTCTTT. The full variable domain, with the rest looked up from reference TRBV29-1 and TRBJ1-1, is SAVISQKPSRDICQRGTSLTIQCQVDSQVTMMFWYRQQPGQSLTLIATANQGSEATYESGFVIDKFPISRPNLTFSTLTVSNMSPEDSSIYLCSGRQGLNTEAFFGQGTRLTVV.

This clone was counted a single time. This chain uses TRBV28 with TRBJ1-2; perhaps TRBD1 as D (6 bases). The CDR3 runs 15 residues. In germline, CDR1 is MDHEN, CDR2 SYDVKM. V lost 5 bases and J 2 bases, leaving 15 bases between the germline ends. CDR3: CASSPPGGSNYGYTF. CDR3 nucleotide sequence: TGTGCCAGCAGTCCGCCGGGGGGCTCGAACTATGGCTACACCTTC.

This sequence joins TRBV2 and TRBJ2-7; tentatively, D is TRBD1 (5 bases). Looked up from germline, CDR1 is SNHLY and CDR2 is FYNNEI. CDR3 length: 12 residues. Deletions cut 11 bases from V and 2 bases from J, with 13 bases between. The CDR3 is CACQRGTYEQYF. In DNA form, the CDR3 reads TGTGCCTGTCAAAGGGGTACCTACGAGCAGTACTTC. Variable domain in full (rest from reference TRBV2 and TRBJ2-7): EPEVTQTPSHQVTQMGQEVILRCVPISNHLYFYWYRQILGQKVEFLVSFYNNEISEKSEIFDDQFSVERPDGSNFTLKIRSTKLEDSAMYFCACQRGTYEQYFGPGTRLTVT.

This chain links TRBV7-3 with TRBJ2-1; D perhaps matches TRBD2 (6 bases). The CDR3 loop spans 16 amino acids. The germline V and J ends were trimmed by 1 base and 7 bases, with 17 bases remaining between them. CDR1 SGHTA and CDR2 FQGTGA come from the germline V gene. The CDR3 DNA is TGTGCCAGCAGCTTAAGCTCGGCGGGACCCCTTAATGAGCAGTTCTTC. The encoded protein is CASSLSSAGPLNEQFF.

The V and J genes are TRBV25-1 and TRBJ2-1; D gene uncertain. Trimming left V 3 bases short and J 0 bases short, with 12 bases between. Germline loops: CDR1 MGHDK, CDR2 SYGVNS. The CDR3 length is 16 residues. The CDR3: CASSEQAFSSYNEQFF. CDR3 DNA: TGTGCCAGCAGTGAGCAGGCGTTCAGCTCCTACAATGAGCAGTTCTTC.

As to this clone: The sample has other DNA sequences that encode this CDR3 too. The chain combines TRBV7-2 with TRBJ2-1; TRBD2 matches 8 bases. The ends lost 3 bases at V and 7 bases at J; junction bases unmatched: 2. Germline CDR1 SGHTA, CDR2 FQGNSA. CDR3 size: 13 residues. DNA of the CDR3: TGTGCCAGCAGCTTGGGCGGGAGGAATGAGCAGTTCTTC. Its protein product is CASSLGGRNEQFF.

This chain connects TRBV7-2 to TRBJ1-1; a weak D match, TRBD1 (6 bases). This CDR3 has 15 residues. Germline CDR1 reads SGHTA; CDR2 reads FQGNSA. V shed 6 bases and J shed 0 bases, with 14 bases lying between them. The CDR3 DNA sequence: TGTGCCAGCAGGCGGAATAGGGGGATGAACACTGAAGCTTTCTTT. Residues: CASRRNRGMNTEAFF.